The clone carrying this TCR beta chain was picked up a small number of times. The antigen remains unidentified. Through a sample-barcoded 5' primer and a J-beta primer mix, a second PCR was run for about 7 to 12 cycles. A template-switch adaptor containing 12 random nucleotides labeled each cDNA molecule. A minimum of 2.5 million CDR3-containing paired-end reads was obtained for each sample. TCRdb re-derived calls from the 5' RACE reads in MiXCR, one entry per CDR3 protein. The sample contains 1.5 million to 2 million distinct CDR3 sequences, around 48% of which appear only once. Germline V gives CDR1 MDHEN, CDR2 SYDVKM. The V end lost 5 bases, the J end lost 0 bases, and 11 bases lay between the germline ends. The CDR3 length is 15 residues. These data originate in a study of blood T cells in healthy people across ages. Overall study results and limits: Older individuals had lower TCR beta diversity per million T cells (the decline was roughly linear).

The origin of this receptor is a woman between 40 and 55 years old in good health. The sequencing input was blood. This chain connects TRBV28 to TRBJ2-4; tentatively, D is TRBD1 (6 bases). As DNA, the CDR3 is TGTGCCAGCAGTGGGCCAGGGGTAGCCAAAAACATTCAGTACTTC. Protein sequence: CASSGPGVAKNIQYF.